This T cell receptor beta chain came from a study of chemoradiotherapy in HPV16-positive cancers. The wider study: Candidate HPV-specific T-cell clones and common TCR motifs came from functional assays in a couple of HPV16-positive patients. General study points: Better recurrence-free survival went with HPV-responsive T-cell expansion in HPV16-positive patients. Only two HPV16-positive patients supplied the functional HPV-specificity definition. Candidate HPV-specific clones and E7-related TCR motifs grew in tumor during treatment.

Libraries were prepared by immunoSEQ multiplex PCR; TCRdb keeps only in-frame clonotypes and omits some of them. Counted here are approximately 8,300 clones, approximately 85% occurring once; the ten biggest clones make up approximately 3.1%. A word on this clone: Antigen: not known.

The CDR3 runs 15 residues. V was pared by 1 base and J by 0 bases, with 7 bases between. In germline, CDR1 is LNHDA, CDR2 SQIVND (reference sequence). This sequence originates from a human donor with HPV-associated anogenital cancer. The chain couples TRBV19 to TRBJ1-5; D is ambiguous. Specimen: tumor tissue, collected from a patient who underwent chemoradiotherapy. The CDR3 DNA follows: TGTGCCAGTAGTATAGGGAAGAATAGCAATCAGCCCCAGCATTTT. Residues: CASSIGKNSNQPQHF.